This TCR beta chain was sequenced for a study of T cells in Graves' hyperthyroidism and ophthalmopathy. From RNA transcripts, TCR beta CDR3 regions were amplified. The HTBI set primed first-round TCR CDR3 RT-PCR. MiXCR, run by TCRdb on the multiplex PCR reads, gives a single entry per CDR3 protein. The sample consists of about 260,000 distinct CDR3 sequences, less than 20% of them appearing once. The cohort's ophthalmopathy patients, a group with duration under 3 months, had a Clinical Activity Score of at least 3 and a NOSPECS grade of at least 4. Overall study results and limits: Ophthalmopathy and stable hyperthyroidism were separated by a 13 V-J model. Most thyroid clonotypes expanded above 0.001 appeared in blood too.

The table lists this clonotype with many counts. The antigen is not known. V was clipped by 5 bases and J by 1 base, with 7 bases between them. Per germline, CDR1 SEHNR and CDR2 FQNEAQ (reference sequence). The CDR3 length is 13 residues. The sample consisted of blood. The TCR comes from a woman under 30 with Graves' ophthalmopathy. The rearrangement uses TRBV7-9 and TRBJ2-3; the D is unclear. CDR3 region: CASSPSRTDTQYF. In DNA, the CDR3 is TGTGCCAGCAGCCCCTCTCGCACAGATACGCAGTATTTT. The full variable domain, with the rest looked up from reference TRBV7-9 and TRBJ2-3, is DTGVSQNPRHKITKRGQNVTFRCDPISEHNRLYWYRQTLGQGPEFLTYFQNEAQLEKSRLLSDRFSAERPKGSFSTLEIQRTEQGDSAMYLCASSPSRTDTQYFGPGTRLTVL.